This T cell receptor (beta chain) was documented in a study of OX40 agonist ivuxolimab in advanced cancers. In terms of the full investigation: The costimulatory receptor OX40 (CD134) was targeted by ivuxolimab, a fully human IgG2 agonistic monoclonal antibody. The paper covers the monotherapy dose-escalation part of the phase I ivuxolimab trial, which included N of about 50 patients. In the dose-escalation cohort, 82.7% of patients were male, and the mean age was about 55 years, with a range of about 23 to 85. The point of sequencing TCRbeta in the periphery was to test whether ivuxolimab changed TCR sequence diversity and drove clonal T-cell expansion. Intravenous ivuxolimab was administered to patients every 2 weeks at six dose levels: 0.01, 0.1, 0.3, 1.5, 3 and 10 mg/kg. Of the 50 to 55 patients in dose escalation, about 20 had hepatocellular carcinoma, about 15 had melanoma, 9 had renal cell carcinoma and 9 had head and neck cancer. Prior anti-PD-1, anti-PD-L1 or anti-CTLA-4 therapy was permitted, and 40% of dose-escalation patients had received checkpoint inhibitors. Partial responses occurred in three dose-escalation patients: two with cutaneous melanoma and one with hepatocellular carcinoma. Points the paper makes about the study in general: The antigen specificity of the peripheral T cells that underwent clonal expansion was not determined. Low levels of normalized T-cell clonal expansion were also seen in some nonresponding patients. Clonal expansion of both CD4+ and CD8+ blood T cells was observed from baseline to week 6 at doses 0.1 to 3.0 mg/kg. After ivuxolimab, more expanded clones were found on average in CD8+ T cells than in CD4+ T cells. In partial responders in the 0.1-3.0 mg/kg groups, normalized peripheral clonal expansion was found to be among the lowest, especially among CD8+ T cells.

Counted from cysteine to phenylalanine, this CDR3 has 14 amino acids. CDR3 DNA is the only sequence kept; it has 42 bases, read in frame from the first base. V loses 6 bases, J loses 7 bases, and the germline ends lie 15 bases apart. The germline V gene supplies CDR1 MNHEY and CDR2 SVGAGI. Genomic DNA was isolated from the sorted cells so that the TCRbeta CDR3 region could be sequenced. TCRbeta CDR3 regions were sequenced using the immunoSEQ Assay. TCRdb took this table from immuneACCESS and kept in-frame rearrangements with V and J called. Such tables lack part of the clones; where checked against another copy, unresolved V genes explain under half of the gap, and the rest is unexplained. This sample is represented by around 60,000 clones; about 86% of them were singletons. The ten largest clonotypes hold approximately 2.2% of the sample. Patients with autoimmune disease history or receiving systemic immunosuppression were excluded from the trial. Peripheral blood for TCR sequencing was collected from all dose cohorts at baseline, on cycle 4 day 1, and on cycle 7 day 1. The samples were drawn from a first-in-human, open-label, multicenter phase I dose-escalation trial of ivuxolimab. Adults with locally advanced or metastatic head and neck squamous cell, hepatocellular, melanoma or renal cell carcinoma were enrolled in the trial. CD4+ and CD8+ T cells were sorted separately from peripheral blood before TCR sequencing.

With respect to this clone: The antigen it recognizes is unknown. No qualities accompany the bases; no much larger clone lies one base away.

The sequenced sample was CD4+ or CD8+ T cells sorted from blood, obtained in a trial of the OX40 agonist ivuxolimab. This clonotype was obtained from an adult with an advanced solid tumor such as melanoma, head and neck, liver or kidney cancer. The chain uses TRBV6-5 and TRBJ1-4; D gene: possibly TRBD1, on 5 matching bases. The nucleotides read TGTGCCAGCAGCCCGTCAGGGTTTCGTGAAAAACTGTTTTTT. The resulting protein is CASSPSGFREKLFF.